The 27 T cell receptor beta chains below were found in one sample sequenced in a study of blood T cell repertoires in COVID-19. TCRdb's table, derived via immunoSEQ multiplex PCR, lists solely in-frame clones and lacks some. The sample holds about 85,000 clones, about four fifths seen once. What was sequenced was peripheral blood. The receptors stem from a human donor in a cohort sampled during active COVID-19.

The rearrangement links TRBV30 to TRBJ1-4; 8 nucleotides agree with TRBD1. The CDR3 runs 14 residues. V lost 5 bases to trimming and J lost 8 bases; unmatched junction nucleotides: 10. Germline V gene sequence: CDR1 GTSNPN, CDR2 SVGIG (reference sequence). The CDR3 loop is CAWCGQGKTEKLFF. Here the CDR3 DNA reads TGTGCCTGGTGCGGACAGGGCAAAACCGAAAAACTGTTTTTT. Supplemented by reference TRBV30 and TRBJ1-4, the full variable domain reads SQTIHQWPATLVQPVGSPLSLECTVEGTSNPNLYWYRQAAGRGLQLLFYSVGIGQISSEVPQNLSASRPQDRQFILSSKKLLLSDSGFYLCAWCGQGKTEKLFFGSGTQLSVL.

The CDR3 is CASSPLAGLEQFF. The CDR3 region has the DNA TGTGCCAGCAGTCCGTTAGCGGGGCTTGAGCAGTTCTTC. The V gene is TRBV2, the J gene TRBJ2-1, with TRBD2 matching over 8 bases. CDR1 SNHLY and CDR2 FYNNEI come from the germline V gene. V trimming: 5 bases; J trimming: 9 bases; junction bases outside the gene matches: 6. The CDR3 is 13 residues long. The full variable domain, in which reference TRBV2 and TRBJ2-1 provide the parts outside the CDR3, is EPEVTQTPSHQVTQMGQEVILRCVPISNHLYFYWYRQILGQKVEFLVSFYNNEISEKSEIFDDQFSVERPDGSNFTLKIRSTKLEDSAMYFCASSPLAGLEQFFGPGTRLTVL.

The chain uses TRBV6-5 and TRBJ1-1; TRBD1 agrees at 8 bases. The V gene end was trimmed by 2 bases and the J gene end by 0 bases; junction bases not matched to a gene: 5. This CDR3 has 16 amino acids. CDR1 is MNHEY, CDR2 SVGAGI, per germline. CDR3 residues: CASSYRPQGVNTEAFF. In DNA, the CDR3 is TGTGCCAGCAGTTACCGGCCACAGGGGGTGAACACTGAAGCTTTCTTT.

The chain couples TRBV28 to TRBJ1-2; D is unclear. Trimming pared 10 bases from V and 0 bases from J, leaving 15 bases between. The CDR3 covers 14 residues. From germline, CDR1 is MDHEN and CDR2 SYDVKM. In nucleotides, the CDR3 is TGTGCCACTTCACGAGACAACGCTAACTATGGCTACACCTTC. Its translation is CATSRDNANYGYTF.

Only one count was recorded for this clone. The rearrangement links TRBV4-1 to TRBJ2-4; 8 bases are shared with TRBD1. Germline V lookup: CDR1 MGHRA, CDR2 YSYEKL. The V segment lost 1 base and the J segment 0 bases; nucleotides outside the gene matches: 2. The CDR3 totals 16 residues. The CDR3 loop reads CASSQGQGAAKNIQYF. Written as DNA, the CDR3 is TGCGCCAGCAGCCAAGGGCAGGGGGCAGCCAAAAACATTCAGTACTTC.

This clone was found a few times. The rearrangement uses TRBV4-1 and TRBJ1-5, with 7 nucleotides matching TRBD1. The CDR3 has 17 amino acids. With 0 bases clipped from V and 0 bases from J, the junction kept 5 bases outside the gene matches. Looked up from germline, CDR1 is MGHRA and CDR2 is YSYEKL. Written as DNA, the CDR3 is TGCGCCAGCAGCCAAGAAGGGGGCAGAGTTAGCAATCAGCCCCAGCATTTT. This gives the protein CASSQEGGRVSNQPQHF.

The rearrangement links TRBV2 to TRBJ2-2; 11 nucleotides match TRBD2. With 6 bases clipped from V and 3 bases from J, the junction kept 0 bases outside the gene matches. This CDR3 is built from 14 residues. CDR1 is SNHLY and CDR2 is FYNNEI in the germline V gene. CDR3 coding DNA: TGTGCCAGCAGACTAGCGGGGGACACCGGGGAGCTGTTTTTT. This sequence encodes CASRLAGDTGELFF.

The chain is built from TRBV28 and TRBJ1-4; D gene uncertain. Germline V lookup: CDR1 MDHEN, CDR2 SYDVKM. The CDR3 has 14 amino acids. V was cut by 5 bases and J by 7 bases, with 14 bases left in between. The CDR3 DNA is TGTGCCAGCAGTGGCCCCACTAGGGTTGAAAAACTGTTTTTT. This encodes CASSGPTRVEKLFF.

The chain employs TRBV2 and TRBJ1-4; D is unclear. Trimming left V 6 bases short and J 1 base short, with 18 bases between. The CDR3 contains 17 residues. Germline V gene data show CDR1 as SNHLY and CDR2 as FYNNEI. CDR3 coding DNA: TGTGCCAGCAGGCCGCGGCCGTTCCGGAAAACTAATGAAAAACTGTTTTTT. This encodes CASRPRPFRKTNEKLFF.

The chain has TRBV5-1 and TRBJ2-2; 7 bases are shared with TRBD1. Germline V CDR1 and CDR2: SGHRS, YFSETQ. CDR3 size: 15 residues. Trimming removed 4 bases from V and 1 base from J; junction bases left unmatched: 4. CDR3 nucleotides: TGCGCCAGCAGCCCTGACAGGGAGAACACCGGGGAGCTGTTTTTT. This encodes CASSPDRENTGELFF.

The J gene is TRBJ1-4, the V gene TRBV3-1 (or the pseudogene TRBV3-2); perhaps TRBD1 as D (5 bases). From germline, CDR1 is LGHDT and CDR2 YNNKEL (reference sequence). The CDR3 contains 16 residues. V dropped 4 bases and J dropped 6 bases, with 18 bases sitting between them. The CDR3 loop is CASSRRRGTGDEKLFF. The CDR3 bases are TGTGCCAGCAGCCGTCGTCGCGGGACGGGGGATGAAAAACTGTTTTTT.

The V gene is TRBV20-1, the J gene TRBJ1-2; a weak D match, TRBD1 (5 bases). Germline-derived CDR1 and CDR2 are DFQATT and SNEGSKA (reference sequence). The CDR3 length is 15 residues. Trimming stripped 3 bases from V and 2 bases from J, with 16 bases between. CDR3: CSASPGDRLNYGYTF. The CDR3 bases are TGCAGTGCTAGTCCGGGGGACCGCTTAAACTATGGCTACACCTTC.

This clone occurred once. CDR3 in amino acids: CASSTGTPKETQYF. The CDR3 nucleotides read TGCGCCAGCAGCACCGGGACTCCCAAAGAGACCCAGTACTTC. V gene TRBV5-1 combines with J gene TRBJ2-5; a weak D match, TRBD2 (6 bases). Germline assignment: CDR1 SGHRS and CDR2 YFSETQ. The CDR3 extends over 14 amino acids. The germline V and J ends were trimmed by 4 bases and 3 bases, with 13 bases remaining between them.

CDR3 region: CASSGISSGGAVEQFF. CDR3 nucleotide sequence: TGTGCCAGCAGTGGGATTTCTAGCGGGGGGGCCGTTGAGCAGTTCTTC. The chain couples TRBV2 to TRBJ2-1, with TRBD2 identical over 12 bases. Trimming cost V 4 bases and J 9 bases; bases outside gene matches: 10. Germline V lookup: CDR1 SNHLY, CDR2 FYNNEI. The CDR3 consists of 16 residues.

This chain joins TRBV5-1 and TRBJ1-4; D is perhaps TRBD1 (6 bases). The CDR3 consists of 14 residues. The germline V gene has CDR1 SGHRS and CDR2 YFSETQ. The V end lost 3 bases, the J end lost 8 bases, and 14 bases lay between the germline ends. CDR3 residues: CASSSTGLVEKLFF. The CDR3 DNA sequence: TGCGCCAGCAGCTCCACAGGGTTAGTCGAAAAACTGTTTTTT.

The chain uses TRBV19 and TRBJ1-5; D may be TRBD1 (5 bases). CDR1 LNHDA and CDR2 SQIVND come from the germline V gene (reference sequence). CDR3 size: 14 residues. With 6 bases removed from V and 4 bases from J, the gap between germline ends came to 13 bases. CDR3 region: CASSQGVWNQPQHF. Here the CDR3 DNA reads TGTGCCAGTAGCCAAGGGGTATGGAATCAGCCCCAGCATTTT.

The V call is TRBV5-6, the J call TRBJ1-1; TRBD1 might be the D (6 bases). Germline loops: CDR1 SGHDT, CDR2 YYEEEE. The CDR3 totals 14 residues. V lost 2 bases and J 4 bases, leaving 12 bases between the germline ends. The CDR3 protein is CASSFWGPITEAFF. In nucleotides, the CDR3 is TGTGCCAGCAGCTTCTGGGGGCCGATCACTGAAGCTTTCTTT.

This sequence joins TRBV6-6 and TRBJ1-1; the D is unclear. V dropped 10 bases and J dropped 3 bases, with 12 bases sitting between them. From germline, CDR1 is MNHNY and CDR2 SVGAGI (reference sequence). The CDR3 is 12 residues long. The CDR3 protein is CATSSVYTEAFF. CDR3 nucleotides: TGTGCCACCTCGTCAGTTTACACTGAAGCTTTCTTT.

The gene calls are TRBV3-1 (or the pseudogene TRBV3-2) and TRBJ2-3, with D maybe TRBD2 (6 bases). Germline CDR1 is LGHDT and CDR2 is YNNKEL (reference sequence). The CDR3 extends over 16 amino acids. The V and J ends lost 0 bases and 9 bases respectively, with 19 bases between them. As DNA, the CDR3 is TGTGCCAGCAGCCAAGATGTCGCGGGGCGCCAGGGCACGCAGTATTTT. Protein: CASSQDVAGRQGTQYF.

The chain combines TRBV11-3 with TRBJ2-5; 7 nucleotides line up with TRBD1. This CDR3 is built from 15 residues. J lost 4 bases, V lost 1 base, and 6 bases had no gene match. Germline V gene lookup returns CDR1 SGHNT and CDR2 YENEEA. CDR3 protein: CASSLGVQGRETQYF. The CDR3 DNA sequence: TGTGCCAGCAGCTTAGGCGTACAGGGGAGAGAGACCCAGTACTTC.

DNA of the CDR3: TGTGCCAGCAGCTTGAGTGGTAGCGGGGGGGCATACGCCTACGAGCAGTACTTC. Translation: CASSLSGSGGAYAYEQYF. The chain links TRBV5-4 to TRBJ2-7; 11 bases map to TRBD2. The length of the CDR3 is 18 residues. Unmatched junction bases numbered 11, after V lost 1 base and J lost 2 bases. In germline, CDR1 is SGHNT, CDR2 YYREEE (reference sequence).

The chain is built from TRBV15 and TRBJ1-6; D gene uncertain. The CDR3 consists of 14 residues. V was cut by 0 bases and J by 9 bases, with 9 bases left in between. CDR1 is LNHNV and CDR2 is YYDKDF in the germline V gene (reference sequence). The CDR3 DNA follows: TGTGCCACCAGCAGAGATAGTTCGGGTTCACCCCTCCACTTT. Translation gives CATSRDSSGSPLHF.

The CDR3, as DNA: TGTGCCAGCAGCCAAGTAGCGGGGGGGCCGTTCACCCAGTACTTC. It yields the protein CASSQVAGGPFTQYF. The chain employs TRBV4-2 and TRBJ2-5, with 11 bases matching TRBD2. V gave up 1 base and J gave up 8 bases; unmatched junction bases: 6. There are 15 residues in the CDR3. The germline gives CDR1 LGHNA, CDR2 YNFKEQ.

A single count supports this clone. The chain uses TRBV6-5 and TRBJ2-2, with 9 bases lining up with TRBD1. The CDR3 covers 15 residues. Germline CDR1 reads MNHEY; CDR2 reads SVGAGI. With V trimmed by 6 bases and J by 3 bases, 5 bases remained unmatched. The CDR3 region is CASRMGTGHTGELFF. In nucleotides, the CDR3 is TGTGCCAGCAGGATGGGGACAGGGCACACCGGGGAGCTGTTTTTT.

J is TRBJ1-2 and V is TRBV7-8; D ambiguous. The CDR3 is 14 residues long. Trimming shortened V by 1 base and J by 3 bases, and 9 bases separated the two germline ends. CDR1 and CDR2 (germline): SGHVS, FQNEAQ. The CDR3 DNA sequence: TGTGCCAGCAGCTTAGGAGGAGGGTACTATGGCTACACCTTC. It encodes CASSLGGGYYGYTF.

This clone was observed once. The V call is TRBV6-1, the J call TRBJ1-2; no definite D call. The ends were cut back, 1 base at V and 0 bases at J, with 9 bases in the middle. CDR3 size: 15 residues. Germline assignment: CDR1 MNHNS and CDR2 SASEGT. The chain's CDR3 is CASSEDVGPNYGYTF. CDR3 sequence (DNA): TGTGCCAGCAGTGAAGATGTGGGCCCTAACTATGGCTACACCTTC.

The chain recombines TRBV7-2 with TRBJ2-1; 10 nucleotides match TRBD2. The CDR3 totals 16 residues. V gave up 5 bases and J gave up 2 bases; unmatched junction bases: 6. Germline V gene sequence: CDR1 SGHTA, CDR2 FQGNSA. CDR3 DNA: TGTGCCAGCAGCCAGAGGCTAGCGGGGGCCTACAATGAGCAGTTCTTC. It is translated as CASSQRLAGAYNEQFF. The full variable domain, completed using reference TRBV7-2 and TRBJ2-1, is GAGVSQSPSNKVTEKGKDVELRCDPISGHTALYWYRQSLGQGLEFLIYFQGNSAPDKSGLPSDRFSAERTGGSVSTLTIQRTQQEDSAVYLCASSQRLAGAYNEQFFGPGTRLTVL.